This section outlines one T cell receptor (beta chain) sequence together with its context. These data originate in a study of blood T cell repertoires in COVID-19. Germline V CDR1 and CDR2: SGHRS, YFSETQ. Deletions cut 1 base from V and 5 bases from J, with 12 bases between. The CDR3 is 15 amino acids. Study processing details: Counts of nucleated cells, estimated from reference gene primer amplification, were obtained. Profiling relied on immunoSEQ multiplex PCR, and the TCRdb table lists in-frame clones only, not all of them. Clone size and V and J calls were adopted from that table, with D and trimming inferred from the DNA. The sample lists over 150,000 clones, roughly 94% occurring once. Seattle patients were enrolled while actively infected and followed longitudinally.

V usage is TRBV5-1 and J usage is TRBJ2-2, with D perhaps TRBD1 (6 bases). The material sequenced was peripheral blood. The sequence was collected from a man aged 25-45 years with COVID-19, enrolled during active disease. The CDR3 sequence is CASSLSHTGTGELFF. CDR3 DNA sequence: TGCGCCAGCAGCTTGTCGCACACAGGGACCGGGGAGCTGTTTTTT.